What follows is one T cell receptor (beta chain) and its context. Methods used by the authors: Amplification with reference gene primers provided the estimates of nucleated cell counts. TCRdb's table, derived via immunoSEQ multiplex PCR, lists solely in-frame clones and lacks some. Clone size and V and J calls were adopted from that table, with D and trimming inferred from the DNA. The data show about 160,000 clones, 60% to 80% seen once. These data are taken from a study of blood T cell repertoires in COVID-19. Study at large: The samples span acute and convalescent COVID-19 from the United States, Italy and Spain. From T cells, B-cell-depleted T cells, or PBMCs came the material, which was cDNA or gDNA.

Germline V lookup: CDR1 MDHEN, CDR2 SYDVKM. V lost 6 bases and J lost 7; bases outside the gene matches: 7. The CDR3 is 14 residues long. Sequenced sample: peripheral blood. This rearrangement joins TRBV28 to TRBJ2-3, with 10 bases matching TRBD2. The TCR comes from a man between 70 and 80 years old with acute or convalescent COVID-19. This CDR3 reads CASRSSGGRYTQYF. The CDR3 bases are TGTGCCAGCAGGTCTAGCGGGGGTCGGTATACGCAGTATTTT.